This record covers a single T cell receptor (beta chain). Which antigen it targets is not known. The record has no base qualities; no much larger clone is one base away. What the treatment or condition label conveys for this sample: live attenuated yellow fever vaccine strain. Two biological replicates of bulk PBMCs were collected at each blood-draw timepoint. A standard Ficoll-Paque protocol was used to isolate PBMCs from peripheral blood. TriZol was used to extract RNA from bulk PBMCs, CD4 and CD8 fractions, and dextramer-positive and dextramer-negative fractions. The sample comes from a study of T cells after yellow fever vaccination (dated by TCRdb to the late 2010s). For the wider study: The SMART-Seq v4 Ultra Low Input RNA kit was used to prepare libraries from fractions with low cell numbers. Two healthy male donors, one aged 18 to 30 and one aged 30 to 40 years, were included in the cohort. Bulk TCR alpha and beta repertoires were sequenced longitudinally to track T-cell clones before and after primary and booster YFV17D yellow fever vaccination. Blood samples were taken at several timepoints before and after primary and secondary immunization, and bulk PBMC replicates and cell subsets were isolated.

Per the germline V gene, LGHNA is the CDR1 and YSLEER is the CDR2. Relative to germline, V is 0 bases shorter and J is 4 bases shorter, with 12 bases between their ends. The CDR3, cysteine through phenylalanine, is 15 amino acids long. Here the CDR3 DNA is all that survives: 45 bases in frame from base 1. Points the paper makes about the study in general: A small share of clonotypes occurred in both CD4 and CD8 compartments, likely arising from convergent recombination. After the booster, most clones that had expanded after primary vaccination were detected again (roughly 95% of CD4 and about 88% of CD8), suggesting broad maintenance of memory. Compared with the primary T-cell response, the secondary T-cell response was faster but weaker, reaching its peak on day 5 rather than on day 15. The study included only two donors, which limits how far the findings can be generalized. Because abundant contaminating clonotypes from the bulk population could be contained in FACS-sorted repertoires, computational filtering was required.

For sequencing, an Illumina NovaSeq 6000 was employed. TCR cDNA was made using 5'RACE template switching, a step that added a universal primer site and unique molecular identifiers. Priming for cDNA synthesis came from both the TCR alpha and TCR beta constant segments. Libraries were amplified in two PCR steps, with sample barcodes and sequencing adapters added in the second step. Sequencing of libraries was done on Illumina HiSeq 2500 (2x100 bp) or NovaSeq (2x150 bp). The authors processed their data as follows. Reads were demultiplexed and collapsed into UMI consensus sequences with MIGEC, and V(D)J alignment was performed with MiXCR. Vaccine-responding clonotypes were identified with edgeR using replicate PBMC samples, with FDR below 0.01 and a log2 fold change above 5 up to day 15 being required. CD4 or CD8 identity was assigned to each bulk clonotype according to whether the clonotype was present at higher abundance in the sequenced CD4 repertoire or the sequenced CD8 repertoire. The public sequencing data were trimmed at Q25 with fastp and processed into clonotypes with MiXCR by TCRdb, which kept only in-frame beta chains. One record per CDR3 amino acid sequence lists the most common genes and DNA. None of the V and J calls come from the authors' own analysis; TCRdb made them. This sample is represented by 350,000 to 550,000 distinct CDR3 sequences; about 19% of them were singletons. About a sixth of the sample is in the top ten clones.

This receptor was taken from a man aged 18 to 29 who received the YFV17D yellow fever vaccine. The V gene is TRBV4-3 and the J gene is TRBJ2-5, with a tentative D gene TRBD1 over 6 matching bases. The input for sequencing was PBMCs, taken before the yellow fever booster vaccination. The CDR3: CASSQDPGRGETQYF. The bases read TGCGCCAGCAGCCAAGATCCGGGCAGGGGAGAGACCCAGTACTTC.